The clone carrying this T cell receptor beta chain was observed once. What it binds is not known. TCRbeta CDR3 was sequenced at survey depth with template counts. This table comes from immunoSEQ multiplex PCR, and its TCRdb copy is limited to in-frame clones, with some not included. The data contain roughly 4,000 clones, approximately 66% of them seen just once; the ten biggest clones take up 6.9%. This entry comes from a study of tissue T cells after allogeneic stem cell transplantation. Overall study: Pathologist review favored tissue samples showing histologically apparent lymphocytes.

Points from the study as a whole: Anatomically similar tissues had similar TCR repertoires within each patient. Only a limited share of tissue TCRs appeared in blood or spleen.

In germline, CDR1 is SGHTA, CDR2 FQGNSA. The CDR3 is 17 amino acids. V gave up 2 bases and J gave up 3 bases, with 17 bases separating them. This specimen was left colon tissue, taken at autopsy. The chain combines TRBV7-2 with TRBJ2-1; no clear D. The TCR comes from a male donor aged 60 or older with lung cancer. The CDR3 spells CASSLYPPTASYNEQFF. CDR3 DNA: TGTGCCAGCAGCTTATATCCTCCGACCGCCAGCTACAATGAGCAGTTCTTC.